This passage covers 22 T cell receptor beta chains from one sample sequenced in a study of spatial heterogeneity in lung cancer. Study-wide results and limits: The number of expanded tumor alpha and beta chains correlated with mutation number.

Time point denoted: sample taken at primary tumor resection. No antigen is known for these receptors. One entry per CDR3 protein results from TCRdb running MiXCR on the 5' RACE reads. Among about 6,000 distinct CDR3 sequences listed, approximately 9.1% were seen once. This material consisted of lung tumor tissue, taken at surgery. All receptors come from a female donor with early-stage non-small cell lung cancer.

This clonotype was counted at least ten times. The chain links TRBV28 to TRBJ2-3; maybe TRBD2 (5 bases). Per the germline V gene, CDR1 is MDHEN and CDR2 is SYDVKM. The CDR3 is made up of 14 amino acids. The germline V and J ends were trimmed by 5 bases and 2 bases, with 11 bases remaining between them. The CDR3 DNA is TGTGCCAGCAGTCCGGGAACTTTCACAGATACGCAGTATTTT. Translated, it gives CASSPGTFTDTQYF.

This clonotype was counted only a few times. The chain joins TRBV25-1 to TRBJ2-3, with TRBD2 matching 7 bases. The CDR3 covers 16 residues. Germline-derived CDR1 and CDR2 are MGHDK and SYGVNS. V lost 3 bases and J lost 1; bases outside the gene matches: 7. In nucleotides, the CDR3 is TGTGCCAGCAGTGATTCCGGGACTATAGGCACAGATACGCAGTATTTT. The encoded protein is CASSDSGTIGTDTQYF.

This clonotype was picked up many times. V gene TRBV5-1 combines with J gene TRBJ2-1, with TRBD1 as a possible D gene (7 bases). V was trimmed by 0 bases and J by 2 bases, leaving 15 bases between them. Germline CDR1 SGHRS, CDR2 YFSETQ. This CDR3 region has 17 residues. CDR3 in amino acids: CASSLGGGGWTYNEQFF. CDR3 bases: TGCGCCAGCAGCTTGGGCGGAGGGGGCTGGACCTACAATGAGCAGTTCTTC.

The V call is TRBV5-6, the J call TRBJ2-7, with 8 bases matching TRBD2. Trimming removed 4 bases from V and 6 bases from J; junction bases left unmatched: 6. The germline V gene encodes CDR1 SGHDT and CDR2 YYEEEE. CDR3 length: 13 residues. CDR3 residues: CASSDGLAPEQYF. The DNA of the CDR3 is TGTGCCAGCAGCGATGGACTAGCCCCCGAGCAGTACTTC.

This clonotype is medium-sized (0.01 to 0.1%) by share. This chain joins TRBV12-3 or TRBV12-4 and TRBJ1-2; no firm D call. Trimming removed 3 bases from V and 1 base from J, with 6 bases in between. The CDR3 spans 13 residues. CDR3 residues: CASSFWVNYGYTF. CDR3 DNA: TGTGCCAGCAGTTTTTGGGTTAACTATGGCTACACCTTC.

This clonotype has a count of ten or more. This chain connects TRBV18 to TRBJ1-5; a possible D gene is TRBD1 (6 bases). Deletions cut 4 bases from V and 6 bases from J, with 13 bases between. CDR3 length equals 14 residues. Germline CDR1 and CDR2: KGHSH and LQKENI. The CDR3 DNA is TGTGCCAGCTCACAAACAGGGTATTTTCAGCCCCAGCATTTT. Translating it yields CASSQTGYFQPQHF.

This clonotype appeared many times. J is TRBJ2-7 and V is TRBV5-1; D might be TRBD1 (6 bases). V lost 5 bases, J lost 4 bases, and 16 bases lay in between. The CDR3 is 14 residues long. Per the germline V gene, CDR1 is SGHRS and CDR2 is YFSETQ. The CDR3 spells CASSIQGPRYEQYF. The CDR3, as DNA: TGCGCCAGCAGTATACAGGGCCCTCGGTACGAGCAGTACTTC.

Judged by abundance, this clonotype is medium-sized (0.01 to 0.1%). This rearrangement joins TRBV7-8 to TRBJ1-1; the D is unclear. CDR1 is SGHVS, CDR2 FQNEAQ, per germline. V lost 1 base and J lost 0, with 12 bases in between. This CDR3 is 16 amino acids long. CDR3 sequence (DNA): TGTGCCAGCAGCTTAGAATACGGAAGCATGAACACTGAAGCTTTCTTT. It specifies CASSLEYGSMNTEAFF.

This clonotype was recorded a few times. The CDR3 reads CASSLETRGGADTQYF. In nucleotides, the CDR3 is TGTGCCAGCAGCTTAGAGACCCGTGGGGGGGCAGATACGCAGTATTTT. The chain recombines TRBV7-3 with TRBJ2-3; 7 nucleotides match TRBD2. Per germline, CDR1 SGHTA and CDR2 FQGTGA. This CDR3 is 16 amino acids long. V dropped 2 bases and J dropped 4; count of bases not matched to a gene: 9.

This clonotype was seen repeatedly, ten times or more. This sequence joins TRBV4-1 and TRBJ2-2, with D possibly being TRBD1 or TRBD2 (5 bases each). The CDR3 runs 16 residues. Germline V gene lookup returns CDR1 MGHRA and CDR2 YSYEKL. V was trimmed by 7 bases and J by 0 bases, leaving 15 bases between them. The CDR3: CASTRSRDANTGELFF. CDR3 bases: TGCGCCAGCACTCGAAGTCGGGACGCGAACACCGGGGAGCTGTTTTTT.

This clonotype has at least ten counts. The chain has TRBV3-1 and TRBJ2-3; possible D gene TRBD1, 6 bases. There are 17 residues in the CDR3. Germline V gene lookup returns CDR1 LGHDT and CDR2 YNNKEL (reference sequence). V was pared by 4 bases and J by 2 bases, with 19 bases between. For the CDR3, the DNA is TGTGCCAGCAGCCGAGGGACGGGGACAATTCACACAGATACGCAGTATTTT. Its translation is CASSRGTGTIHTDTQYF.

The rearrangement uses TRBV7-2 and TRBJ1-3; 8 bases match TRBD1. The CDR3 is 15 amino acids. The V gene end was trimmed by 5 bases and the J gene end by 4 bases; junction bases not matched to a gene: 7. Looked up from germline, CDR1 is SGHTA and CDR2 is FQGNSA. CDR3 sequence: CASSPTGGGGNTIYF. In DNA, the CDR3 is TGTGCCAGCAGCCCTACAGGGGGAGGGGGAAACACCATATATTTT.

By share, this clonotype counts as medium-sized. The genes are TRBV20-1 and TRBJ2-5; possibly TRBD2 for D (6 bases). CDR1 is DFQATT and CDR2 is SNEGSKA in the germline V gene (reference sequence). Trimming removed 3 bases from V and 0 bases from J, with 14 bases in between. The CDR3 runs 15 residues. CDR3 in amino acids: CSARVAGGYQETQYF. The DNA of the CDR3 is TGCAGTGCTAGGGTGGCAGGAGGGTACCAAGAGACCCAGTACTTC.

The chain recombines TRBV29-1 with TRBJ2-3, with TRBD2 matching over 13 bases. The CDR3 is made up of 18 amino acids. In germline, CDR1 is SQVTM, CDR2 ANQGSEA. J gave up 5 bases and V 1 base, and 12 bases lay outside the gene matches. The CDR3 DNA sequence: TGCAGCGTTGAAGGTGGTGTCACTAGCGGGGGGGCCGTAGATACGCAGTATTTT. The encoded protein is CSVEGGVTSGGAVDTQYF.

This clonotype was seen many times. CDR3: CATSDPKSGGQETQYF. CDR3 in DNA: TGTGCCACCAGTGACCCAAAATCGGGGGGCCAAGAGACCCAGTACTTC. This chain connects TRBV24-1 to TRBJ2-5, with 7 positions matching TRBD2. This CDR3 is built from 16 residues. V dropped 4 bases and J dropped 1; count of bases not matched to a gene: 8. The germline V gene encodes CDR1 KGHDR and CDR2 SFDVKD.

This chain uses TRBV11-1 with TRBJ2-2, with 9 positions matching TRBD2. The V segment lost 7 bases and the J segment 5 bases; nucleotides outside the gene matches: 8. CDR1 is SGHAT, CDR2 FQDESV, per germline (reference sequence). This CDR3 contains 15 residues. This chain's CDR3 is CASNLAGSITGELFF. Here the CDR3 DNA reads TGTGCCAGCAACCTAGCGGGGTCCATTACCGGGGAGCTGTTTTTT.

Judged by abundance, this clonotype is medium-sized. The rearrangement uses TRBV29-1 and TRBJ2-1; weak D call: TRBD2 (5 bases). Germline values: CDR1 SQVTM, CDR2 ANQGSEA. Trimming removed 7 bases from V and 0 bases from J, with 13 bases in between. CDR3 size: 14 residues. CDR3 sequence reads: CSAKGGSSYNEQFF. CDR3 bases: TGCAGCGCCAAGGGTGGGAGCTCCTACAATGAGCAGTTCTTC.

The chain combines TRBV7-3 with TRBJ2-7; no definite D call. CDR1 SGHTA and CDR2 FQGTGA come from the germline V gene. The CDR3 is 14 residues long. The V end was cut by 2 bases, the J end by 0 bases, with 8 bases between. The CDR3 sequence is CASSLVHGSYEQYF. The CDR3, as DNA: TGTGCCAGCAGCTTAGTGCACGGCTCCTACGAGCAGTACTTC.

This clonotype has ten or more counts. The V call is TRBV4-1, the J call TRBJ2-5; D ambiguous. The CDR3 sequence is 13 residues long. Germline V gene lookup returns CDR1 MGHRA and CDR2 YSYEKL. With 1 base removed from V and 4 bases from J, the gap between germline ends came to 7 bases. CDR3 bases: TGCGCCAGCAGCCAAGGTCCAACAGAGACCCAGTACTTC. Its translation is CASSQGPTETQYF.

This clonotype has a handful of counts. V and J are TRBV7-8 and TRBJ1-1; TRBD1 is a possible D gene (6 bases). V lost 5 bases and J 4 bases, leaving 17 bases between the germline ends. The CDR3 totals 15 residues. Germline V gives CDR1 SGHVS, CDR2 FQNEAQ. CDR3 residues: CASSASGAVTTEAFF. The CDR3, as DNA: TGTGCCAGCAGCGCTTCAGGGGCGGTGACCACTGAAGCTTTCTTT. Full variable domain (missing parts from reference TRBV7-8 and TRBJ1-1): GAGVSQSPRYKVAKRGQDVALRCDPISGHVSLFWYQQALGQGPEFLTYFQNEAQLDKSGLPSDRFFAERPEGSVSTLKIQRTQQEDSAVYLCASSASGAVTTEAFFGQGTRLTVV.

This clonotype was observed a few times. The chain joins TRBV5-5 to TRBJ2-5, with 8 positions matching TRBD2. Unmatched junction bases numbered 4, after V lost 0 bases and J lost 3 bases. CDR3 length: 15 amino acids. Per germline, CDR1 SGHKS and CDR2 YYEKEE (reference sequence). CDR3 bases: TGTGCCAGCAGCTTGGGCGGGGGGCGTAAAGAGACCCAGTACTTC. Translated, it gives CASSLGGGRKETQYF.

This clonotype was counted ten times or more. The rearrangement joins TRBV20-1 to TRBJ2-7; no reliable D call. The V end was cut by 5 bases, the J end by 3 bases, with 8 bases between. The CDR3 covers 11 residues. Germline CDR1 and CDR2: DFQATT and SNEGSKA (reference sequence). The DNA for the CDR3 is TGCAGTGCTGGCTACGTCTACGAGCAGTACTTC. Protein: CSAGYVYEQYF.